This T cell receptor (beta chain) is from a study of post-analysis software for immune sequencing data. About the study: Recorded subtypes: relapsing-remitting, secondary progressive, progressive-relapsing; some patients unannotated.

Carried by the TCR beta cDNA libraries were unique molecular identifiers. MiXCR was run by TCRdb on the PCR reads, yielding one entry per CDR3 protein. The top ten hold around 4.8% of the sample, which has some 240,000 distinct CDR3 sequences, approximately 34% seen once. Germline CDR1 is MDHEN and CDR2 is SYDVKM. CDR3 size: 13 residues. The ends were cut back, 5 bases at V and 2 bases at J, with 10 bases in the middle. Findings and limits, study-wide: Patients with multiple sclerosis recorded significantly lower normalized Chao1 diversity than controls, the study found. There were about five TRBV segments more frequent in patients than controls, and TRBV5-6, TRBV5-1 and TRBV20-1 were among them.

As regards this clonotype: Its specificity is not known.

The TCR originated in a girl between 5 and 17 years old with multiple sclerosis. The chain uses TRBV28 and TRBJ2-7, with D maybe TRBD1 (6 bases). The sequenced material came from blood. The CDR3 coding sequence is TGTGCCAGCAGTCTGGGGGCAGCCTACGAGCAGTACTTC. Translated: CASSLGAAYEQYF.